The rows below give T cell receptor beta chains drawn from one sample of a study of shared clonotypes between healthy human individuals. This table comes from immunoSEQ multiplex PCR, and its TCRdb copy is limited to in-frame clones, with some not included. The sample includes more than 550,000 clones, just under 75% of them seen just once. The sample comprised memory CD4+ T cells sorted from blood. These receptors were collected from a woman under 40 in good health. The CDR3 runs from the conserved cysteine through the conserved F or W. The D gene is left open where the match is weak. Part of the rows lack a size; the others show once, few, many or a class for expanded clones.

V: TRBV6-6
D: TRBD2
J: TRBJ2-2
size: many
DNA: TGTGCCAGCACGACTAGCGGGAACACCGGGGAGCTGTTTTTT
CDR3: CASTTSGNTGELFF

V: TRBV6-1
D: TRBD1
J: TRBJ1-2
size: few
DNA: TGTGCCAGCAGTGCCAGACAGGGAGAAGGCTACACCTTC
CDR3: CASSARQGEGYTF

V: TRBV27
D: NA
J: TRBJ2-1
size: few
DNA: TGTGCCAGCAGTCAAAGGGCCTCGTCCCCCAATGAGCAGTTCTTC
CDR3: CASSQRASSPNEQFF

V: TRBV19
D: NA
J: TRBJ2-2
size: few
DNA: TGTGCCTCGAAGGCCGGATCCGCGAACACCGGGGAGCTGTTTTTT
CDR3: CASKAGSANTGELFF

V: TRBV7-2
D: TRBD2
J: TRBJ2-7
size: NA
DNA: TGTGCCAGCAGCCGAAGCGGGAGGGCGGGTGAGCAGTACTTC
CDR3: CASSRSGRAGEQYF

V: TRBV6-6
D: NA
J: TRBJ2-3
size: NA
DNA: TGTGCCAGCAGTTACTCCACAGGTCTCCGTACGCAGTATTTT
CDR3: CASSYSTGLRTQYF

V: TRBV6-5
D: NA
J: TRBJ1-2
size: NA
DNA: TGTGCCAGCAGTAACGGGCCGAGCTATGGCTACACCTTC
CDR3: CASSNGPSYGYTF

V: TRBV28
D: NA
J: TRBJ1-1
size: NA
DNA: TGTGCCAGCAGTTTAATAGGGGGGCGCGGTGCTTTCTTT
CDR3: CASSLIGGRGAFF

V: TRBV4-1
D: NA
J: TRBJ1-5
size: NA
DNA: TGCGCCAGCAGCCAAGAAGGGGCAGGCAAGGTAGCCCAGCATTTT
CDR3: CASSQEGAGKVAQHF

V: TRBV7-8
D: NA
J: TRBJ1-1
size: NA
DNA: TGTGCCAGCAGCCCTACAGGGTACAACACTGAAGCTTTCTTT
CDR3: CASSPTGYNTEAFF

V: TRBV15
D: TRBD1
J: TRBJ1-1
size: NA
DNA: TGTGCCACCAGCAGAGGTGGGACAGCGAACACTGAAGCTTTCTTT
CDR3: CATSRGGTANTEAFF

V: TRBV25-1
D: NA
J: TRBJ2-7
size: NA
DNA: TGTGCCAGCAGTGAATCCCGCGGTTCGGGGTCCCACGAGCAGTACTTC
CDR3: CASSESRGSGSHEQYF

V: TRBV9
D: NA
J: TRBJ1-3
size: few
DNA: TGTGCCAGCAGCGTCCACTCCGGACTGAACTCTGGAAACACCATATATTTT
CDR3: CASSVHSGLNSGNTIYF

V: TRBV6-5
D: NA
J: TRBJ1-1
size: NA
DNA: TGTGCCAGCAGTTACTACATGAACACTGAAGCTTTCTTT
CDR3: CASSYYMNTEAFF

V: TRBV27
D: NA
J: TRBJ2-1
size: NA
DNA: TGTGCCAGCACCATTGGGACTTTCCCAGATGAGCAGTTCTTC
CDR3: CASTIGTFPDEQFF

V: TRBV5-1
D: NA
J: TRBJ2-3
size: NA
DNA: TGCGCCAGCAGCGGAACAGGAGACAGCACAGATACGCAGTATTTT
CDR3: CASSGTGDSTDTQYF

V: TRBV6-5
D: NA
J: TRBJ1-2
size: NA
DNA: TGTGCCAGCACGGGGGAGGGGGCTAACTATGGCTACACCTTC
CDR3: CASTGEGANYGYTF

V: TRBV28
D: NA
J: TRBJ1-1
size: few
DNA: TGTGCCAGCAGCCGCTGGACACGCACTGAAGCTTTCTTT
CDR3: CASSRWTRTEAFF

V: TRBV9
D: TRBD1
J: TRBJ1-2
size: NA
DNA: TGTGCCAGCAGCCCAGAGGAGGGGGCGCTTTTTGGCTACACCTTC
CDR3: CASSPEEGALFGYTF

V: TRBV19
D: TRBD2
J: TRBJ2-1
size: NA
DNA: TGTGCCAGTAGCGAGATAGCGGGAGTGGTAAAAAATGAGCAGTTCTTC
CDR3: CASSEIAGVVKNEQFF

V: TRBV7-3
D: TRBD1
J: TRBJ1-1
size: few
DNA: TGTGCCAGCAGCACAAACCGAATTGGACAGGGCCCATCGGAGACTGAAGCTTTCTTT
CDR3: CASSTNRIGQGPSETEAFF

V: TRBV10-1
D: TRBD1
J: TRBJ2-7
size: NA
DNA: TGCTCAGACTGTCCCGGGACAGGGGTCTACGAGCAGTACTTC
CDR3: CSDCPGTGVYEQYF

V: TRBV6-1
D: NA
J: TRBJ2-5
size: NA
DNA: TGTGCCAGCAGTGAATTCTGGGTCAGCCAAGAGACCCAGTACTTC
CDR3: CASSEFWVSQETQYF

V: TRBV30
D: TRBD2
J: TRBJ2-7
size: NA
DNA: TGTGCCTGGAGCGCTGGGGGGGACCTGGCAGGCGAGCAGTACTTC
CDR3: CAWSAGGDLAGEQYF

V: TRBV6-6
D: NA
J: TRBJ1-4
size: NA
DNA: TGTGCCAGCAGTGACGGGTGGGGTAATGAAAAACTGTTTTTT
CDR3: CASSDGWGNEKLFF

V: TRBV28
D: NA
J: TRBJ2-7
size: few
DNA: TGTGCCAGCAGTCCCTCCCGGGGCTACGAGCAGTACTTC
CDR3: CASSPSRGYEQYF

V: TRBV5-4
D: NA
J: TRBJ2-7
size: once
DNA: TGTGCCAGCAGTCCCCAGGGCTACGAGCAGTACTTC
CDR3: CASSPQGYEQYF

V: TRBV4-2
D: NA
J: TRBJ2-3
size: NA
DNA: TGTGCCAGCAGCCCCGTCGGGACAGATACGCAGTATTTT
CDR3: CASSPVGTDTQYF

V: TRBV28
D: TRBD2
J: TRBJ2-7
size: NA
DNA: TGTGCCAGCAGTTTAACGCCGGGACTAGGCTACGAGCAGTACTTC
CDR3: CASSLTPGLGYEQYF

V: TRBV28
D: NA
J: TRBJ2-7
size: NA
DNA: TGTGCCACCGGGATCCACGAGCAGTACTTC
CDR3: CATGIHEQYF

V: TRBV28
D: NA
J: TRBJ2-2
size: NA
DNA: TGTGCCAGCAGTTCAGGGTCTCGGACCGGGGAGCTGTTTTTT
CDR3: CASSSGSRTGELFF

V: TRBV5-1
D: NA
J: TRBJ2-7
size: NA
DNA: TGCGCCAGCAGCCTGGGGGACATCCCCTACGAGCAGTACTTC
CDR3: CASSLGDIPYEQYF

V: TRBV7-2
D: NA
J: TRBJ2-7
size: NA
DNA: TGTGCCAGCAGCCTCACACACAACGGGGGCGAGCAGTACTTC
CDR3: CASSLTHNGGEQYF

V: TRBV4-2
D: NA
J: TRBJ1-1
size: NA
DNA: TGTGCCAGCAGCCAAGAGCGGATACCTTGGGACACTGAAGCTTTCTTT
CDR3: CASSQERIPWDTEAFF

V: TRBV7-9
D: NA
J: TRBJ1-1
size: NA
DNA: TGTGCCAGCAGTCGCAGCGAGGACACTGAAGCTTTCTTT
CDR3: CASSRSEDTEAFF